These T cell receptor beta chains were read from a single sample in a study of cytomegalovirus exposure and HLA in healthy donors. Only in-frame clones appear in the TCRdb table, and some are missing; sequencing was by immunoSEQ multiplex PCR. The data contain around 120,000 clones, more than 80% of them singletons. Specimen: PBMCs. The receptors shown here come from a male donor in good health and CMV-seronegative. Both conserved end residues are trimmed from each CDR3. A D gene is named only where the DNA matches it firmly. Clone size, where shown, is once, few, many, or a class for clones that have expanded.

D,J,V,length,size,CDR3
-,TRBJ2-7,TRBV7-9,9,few,ASSPYYEQY
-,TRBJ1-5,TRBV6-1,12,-,ASSEQSGVQPQH
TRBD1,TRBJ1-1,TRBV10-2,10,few,ASKDRATEAF
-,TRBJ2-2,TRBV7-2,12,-,ASSSGPGTGELF
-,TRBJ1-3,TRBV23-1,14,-,ASSHGKFISGNTIY
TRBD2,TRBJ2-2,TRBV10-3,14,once,AIRPSSGGAAGELF
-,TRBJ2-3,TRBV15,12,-,ATSREVPPDTQY
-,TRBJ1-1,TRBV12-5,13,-,ASGLFQNPNTEAF
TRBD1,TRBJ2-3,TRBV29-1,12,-,SGQGTSYTDTQY
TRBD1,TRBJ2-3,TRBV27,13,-,ASSSRDREADTQY
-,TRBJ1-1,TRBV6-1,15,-,ASSDPRDRRGNTEAF
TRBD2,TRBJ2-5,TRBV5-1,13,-,ASSFAGTTQETQY
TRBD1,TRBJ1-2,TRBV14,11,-,ASSEQTGGGYT
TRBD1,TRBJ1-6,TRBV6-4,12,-,ASRRTGATSPLH
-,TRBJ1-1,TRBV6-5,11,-,ASSYIKNTEAF
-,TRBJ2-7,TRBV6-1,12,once,ASSEGQGFYEQY
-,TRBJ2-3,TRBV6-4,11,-,ASSDSVTDTQY
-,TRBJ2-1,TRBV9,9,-,ASSPLAEQF
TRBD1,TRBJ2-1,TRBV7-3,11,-,ASSWAQGNEQF
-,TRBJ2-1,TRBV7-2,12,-,ASSYPRGNNEQF
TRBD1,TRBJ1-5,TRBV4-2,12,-,ASSPLEGTGIQH
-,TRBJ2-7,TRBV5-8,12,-,ASSLGRATYEQY
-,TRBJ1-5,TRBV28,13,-,ASSLYRDLNQPQH
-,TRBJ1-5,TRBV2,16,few,ASSGRKGRLDSNQPQH
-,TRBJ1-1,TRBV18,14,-,ASSLTEVQGGTEAF
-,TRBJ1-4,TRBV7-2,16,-,ASSSNRFGSPTNEKLF
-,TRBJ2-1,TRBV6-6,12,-,ASSYGGVMNGQF
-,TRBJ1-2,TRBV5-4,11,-,ASSSRVSYGYT
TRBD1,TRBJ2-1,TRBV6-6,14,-,ASRPPGQGSYNEQF
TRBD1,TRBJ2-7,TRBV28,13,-,ASSPGPTGLYEQY
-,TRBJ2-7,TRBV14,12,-,ASSQTWSSYEQY
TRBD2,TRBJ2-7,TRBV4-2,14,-,ASSQGAGGSSYEQY
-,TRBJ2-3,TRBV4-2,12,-,ASSQVQSTDTQY
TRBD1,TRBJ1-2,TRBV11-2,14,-,ASSLRQGANLWGYT
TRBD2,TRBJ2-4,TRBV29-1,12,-,SVVLAGVKNSQY
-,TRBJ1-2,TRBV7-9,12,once,ASSLGGANYGYT
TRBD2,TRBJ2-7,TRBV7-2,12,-,ASSLGLAGEEQY
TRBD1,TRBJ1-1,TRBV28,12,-,ASSTQGAHTEAF
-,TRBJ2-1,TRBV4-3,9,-,ASSRSNEQF
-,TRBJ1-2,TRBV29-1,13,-,SAVRWGREDYGYT
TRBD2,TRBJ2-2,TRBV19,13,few,ASSWTSGEAGELF
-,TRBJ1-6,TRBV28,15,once,ASSQGSQSSYNSPLH
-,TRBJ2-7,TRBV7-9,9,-,ASSPGYEQY
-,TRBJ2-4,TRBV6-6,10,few,ASSYSRDNEY
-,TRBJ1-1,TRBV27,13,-,ASRGLDRRNTEAF
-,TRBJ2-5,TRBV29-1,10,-,SVVKSGETQY
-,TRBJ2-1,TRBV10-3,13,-,AISDEGISYNEQF